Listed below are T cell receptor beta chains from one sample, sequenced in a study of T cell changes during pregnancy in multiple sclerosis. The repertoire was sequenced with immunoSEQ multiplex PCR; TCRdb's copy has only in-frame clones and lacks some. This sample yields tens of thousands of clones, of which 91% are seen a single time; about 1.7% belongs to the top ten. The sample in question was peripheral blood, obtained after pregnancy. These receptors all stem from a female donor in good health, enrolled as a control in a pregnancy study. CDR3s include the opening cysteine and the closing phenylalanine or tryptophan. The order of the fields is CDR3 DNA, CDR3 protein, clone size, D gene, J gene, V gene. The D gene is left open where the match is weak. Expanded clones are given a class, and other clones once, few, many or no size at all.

TGTGCCTGGAGTGCCGGGACAAAGAGCGGAGATACGCAGTATTTT	CAWSAGTKSGDTQYF	NA	NA	TRBJ2-3	TRBV30
TGTGCCAGCAGGGGGACATCCAAAGCTAACTATGGCTACACCTTC	CASRGTSKANYGYTF	NA	NA	TRBJ1-2	TRBV6-5
TGTGCTAGTGGTTTGGTACATGGGGGGACTACCGGGGAGCTGTTTTTT	CASGLVHGGTTGELFF	NA	NA	TRBJ2-2	TRBV12-5
TGTGCCAGCAGCTACCGAAAGCGGGGGGGCGGAGAGACCCAGTACTTC	CASSYRKRGGGETQYF	NA	TRBD2	TRBJ2-5	TRBV11-2
TGTGCCAGCTCACCGGACAGAAACTATGGCTACACCTTC	CASSPDRNYGYTF	once	NA	TRBJ1-2	TRBV18
TGTGCCAGCAGTTTATATGGGACAGGGATCTATGGCTACACCTTC	CASSLYGTGIYGYTF	NA	TRBD1	TRBJ1-2	TRBV27
TGTGCCAGTACCTCGGGGGGGAGTAATGAAAAACTGTTTTTT	CASTSGGSNEKLFF	NA	NA	TRBJ1-4	TRBV19
TGTGCCAGCGGCGGCGTAACTGAACTGTTTTTT	CASGGVTELFF	NA	NA	TRBJ1-4	TRBV6-6
TGTGCCAGCACCACAGGTCCCCGCACAGATACGCAGTATTTT	CASTTGPRTDTQYF	NA	NA	TRBJ2-3	TRBV19
TGTGCCAGCAGGTACCGGGACAGGGGTTCCTACGAGCAGTACTTC	CASRYRDRGSYEQYF	NA	TRBD1	TRBJ2-7	TRBV6-5
TGTGCCAGCAGCTTAACGGGACAGACAGATACGCAGTATTTT	CASSLTGQTDTQYF	NA	TRBD1	TRBJ2-3	TRBV11-2
TGTGCCAGGTCACCTTGGGCGGGGGGTGTAAATGAGCAGTTCTTC	CARSPWAGGVNEQFF	NA	TRBD2	TRBJ2-1	TRBV2
TGCGCCAGCAGCCAAGGACTAGCGGGGGGGTCTAAGCAGTTCTTC	CASSQGLAGGSKQFF	NA	TRBD2	TRBJ2-1	TRBV4-3
TGTGCCAGCAGCTTCCTTTTGACAGGGGGCCGGGAGCTGTTTTTT	CASSFLLTGGRELFF	NA	TRBD1	TRBJ2-2	TRBV11-1
TGTGCCAGCAGTGGGAAGACAGGGACCCTTGGGGGCACTGAAGCTTTCTTT	CASSGKTGTLGGTEAFF	NA	TRBD1	TRBJ1-1	TRBV25-1
TGTGCCAGCAGTTACTCAGGGGATAGCAATCAGCCCCAGCATTTT	CASSYSGDSNQPQHF	NA	NA	TRBJ1-5	TRBV6-5
TGTGCCATCAGTGGGACAGGGGACCCCAACGAGCAGTACTTC	CAISGTGDPNEQYF	NA	TRBD1	TRBJ2-7	TRBV10-3
TGTGCCAGCACCCTAGGACTCCCGTTCACCGGGGAGCTGTTTTTT	CASTLGLPFTGELFF	NA	NA	TRBJ2-2	TRBV28
TGTGCCAGCAGCGTAGTTATAGGGACAGGGAATTCCGGGGAGCTGTTTTTT	CASSVVIGTGNSGELFF	NA	TRBD1	TRBJ2-2	TRBV9
TGTGCCAGCAGTTTCGGTGGACAGAACCAAGAGACCCAGTACTTC	CASSFGGQNQETQYF	NA	NA	TRBJ2-5	TRBV28
TGTGCCAGCAGCCCCCTCAGACTAGCGGGGTGGAGTGAGCAGTTCTTC	CASSPLRLAGWSEQFF	NA	TRBD2	TRBJ2-1	TRBV7-9
TGTGCCAGCAGTTCTAGGACAGGGACGACCGGGGAGCTGTTTTTT	CASSSRTGTTGELFF	once	TRBD1	TRBJ2-2	TRBV6-5
TGCGCCTCAAGGGGGTTAGTTAATTCACCCCTCCACTTT	CASRGLVNSPLHF	NA	NA	TRBJ1-6	TRBV5-1
TGCGCCAGCAGCCCCCGGACAGGAGGACCCGGGGAGCTGTTTTTT	CASSPRTGGPGELFF	NA	TRBD1	TRBJ2-2	TRBV5-1
TGTGCCAGCAGTGGACAGAGCTCCTATAATTCACCCCTCCACTTT	CASSGQSSYNSPLHF	NA	NA	TRBJ1-6	TRBV2
TGCAGCGTTGGAGGGGGCTCAGCCAATTCCTACGAGCAGTACTTC	CSVGGGSANSYEQYF	NA	TRBD1	TRBJ2-7	TRBV29-1
TGTGCCAGCAGTGAATTCAGGGGAAACACTGAAGCTTTCTTT	CASSEFRGNTEAFF	NA	NA	TRBJ1-1	TRBV25-1
TGTGCCAGCAGCTTAAGGGACAGGCTGGGATCCAATGAGCAGTTCTTC	CASSLRDRLGSNEQFF	once	TRBD1	TRBJ2-1	TRBV11-3
TGCGCCAGCAGCCTAAGACAGGGAGGACAATCTGAAGCTTTCTTT	CASSLRQGGQSEAFF	few	TRBD1	TRBJ1-1	TRBV4-1
TGTGCTAGCAGCTCCTCGGGGGTCGATGAGCAGTTCTTC	CASSSSGVDEQFF	NA	NA	TRBJ2-1	TRBV7-7
TGTGCCAGCTCACTGTTGGAGGCCGCCGGAGGGAAAGCTAACTATGGCTACACCTTC	CASSLLEAAGGKANYGYTF	NA	NA	TRBJ1-2	TRBV18
TGTGCCAGCAGCTTACCAGGGACAGATACGCAGTATTTT	CASSLPGTDTQYF	NA	NA	TRBJ2-3	TRBV11-3
TGTGCCAGCAGCTTAGTGGACGGGGGGCAAGAGACCCAGTACTTC	CASSLVDGGQETQYF	NA	TRBD2	TRBJ2-5	TRBV7-9
TGTGCCAGCAGTTACTCGAGAGATACGCAGTATTTT	CASSYSRDTQYF	NA	NA	TRBJ2-3	TRBV6-5
TGCGCCAGCAGTACGCCTAGCGGGGGACTTTACGAGCAGTACTTC	CASSTPSGGLYEQYF	NA	TRBD2	TRBJ2-7	TRBV6-5
TGTGCCAGTAGTATAGACGGGACAGGCCTCAATCAGCCCCAGCATTTT	CASSIDGTGLNQPQHF	NA	TRBD1	TRBJ1-5	TRBV19
TGTGCCAGCAGCTACCCCCTTCGGAGTGCAACTAATGAAAAACTGTTTTTT	CASSYPLRSATNEKLFF	NA	NA	TRBJ1-4	TRBV7-9
TGTGCCAGCATAGGGAGGGGGGGGAAAGCTTTCTTT	CASIGRGGKAFF	NA	NA	TRBJ1-1	TRBV2
TGTGCCAGCAGCTTGGACTGGGGCTACTACAATGAGCAGTTCTTC	CASSLDWGYYNEQFF	NA	NA	TRBJ2-1	TRBV5-6
TGTGCCAGCAGCCCAGTCGCGGGACAGGGGTACGAGCAGTACTTC	CASSPVAGQGYEQYF	NA	TRBD1	TRBJ2-7	TRBV6-5
TGTGCCAGCAGCGTAGCCCCAGGGACAGGGTCGTACAATGAGCAGTTCTTC	CASSVAPGTGSYNEQFF	NA	TRBD1	TRBJ2-1	TRBV9